The clone carrying this T cell receptor beta chain was seen once. The sample comes from a study of control samples from healthy donors and cancer patients. Sequencing used immunoSEQ multiplex PCR; TCRdb keeps in-frame clones, though not all of them. The sample consists of 65,000 to 85,000 clones, approximately 87% of them appearing once. V gave up 6 bases and J gave up 3 bases; unmatched junction bases: 7. The CDR3 sequence is 14 residues long. Germline V gives CDR1 SNHLY, CDR2 FYNNEI. This receptor was identified in a woman aged 45-59 years with head and neck cancer. J is TRBJ1-1 and V is TRBV2, with TRBD1 matching 7 bases. The source material was PBMCs. The CDR3 nucleotides are TGTGCCAGCAGGTCACAGGGGAGGTACACTGAAGCTTTCTTT. Protein sequence: CASRSQGRYTEAFF.